This T cell receptor (beta chain) was retrieved from a study of Ad26.COV2.S vaccination and SARS-CoV-2 variants. Looking at the study overall: The authors gave Ad26.COV2.S intramuscularly, either once or twice 56 days apart. Points from the study as a whole: Possibly, TCR breadth and depth analyses underestimated total T cell responses. After vaccination, substantial breadth of spike-specific CD8+ and CD4+ responses was reported.

Treatment reported: 19 received Ad26.COV2.S at low or high dose, single or two shots; about 5 received placebo; per-sample allocation not given. All samples were drawn on day 63, counting from the first vaccine or placebo injection. An adult of 18-55 years in Boston served as donor. This clone came up once. What it binds is unknown. The method was immunoSEQ multiplex PCR; TCRdb's version includes in-frame clones alone and lacks a portion of them. Found here are some 420,000 clones, 88% of them singletons; the top ten hold less than 4%. Germline V gives CDR1 SGHNT, CDR2 YENEEA. Trimming cost V 5 bases and J 0 bases, with 12 bases left between them. This CDR3 comprises 15 residues.

This receptor was obtained from a person aged 18-60 years who received the Ad26.COV2.S COVID-19 vaccine or a placebo. The sample consisted of peripheral blood, taken in a trial of Ad26.COV2.S vaccine versus placebo. The chain has TRBV11-3 and TRBJ2-3; maybe TRBD2 (5 bases). CDR3 residues: CASSRGLSSTDTQYF. The CDR3 nucleotides read TGTGCCAGCAGCAGAGGACTTTCGAGCACAGATACGCAGTATTTT.